This T cell receptor beta chain originates from a study of cytomegalovirus exposure and HLA in healthy donors. Per germline, CDR1 SGHKS and CDR2 YYEKEE (reference sequence). The CDR3 has 16 residues. V was trimmed by 3 bases and J by 7 bases, leaving 22 bases between them. Primers included in the PCR were 60 Vbeta and 13 Jbeta primers. Sequencing was performed with immunoSEQ multiplex PCR; in TCRdb, only in-frame clones are kept and a portion is missing. The sample holds 130,000 to 150,000 clones, roughly three quarters seen once. The TCR was taken from a woman aged 50 to 60 in good health and CMV-seronegative. This rearrangement joins TRBV5-5 to TRBJ1-2, with a tentative D call TRBD1 (6 bases). The source material was PBMCs. CDR3 in amino acids: CASSYIPPGRGGGYTF. For the CDR3, the DNA is TGTGCCAGCAGCTATATCCCCCCGGGCAGGGGCGGTGGCTACACCTTC. The whole variable domain, filled in from reference TRBV5-5 and TRBJ1-2, reads DAGVTQSPTHLIKTRGQQVTLRCSPISGHKSVSWYQQVLGQGPQFIFQYYEKEERGRGNFPDRFSARQFPNYSSELNVNALLLGDSALYLCASSYIPPGRGGGYTFGSGTRLTVV.